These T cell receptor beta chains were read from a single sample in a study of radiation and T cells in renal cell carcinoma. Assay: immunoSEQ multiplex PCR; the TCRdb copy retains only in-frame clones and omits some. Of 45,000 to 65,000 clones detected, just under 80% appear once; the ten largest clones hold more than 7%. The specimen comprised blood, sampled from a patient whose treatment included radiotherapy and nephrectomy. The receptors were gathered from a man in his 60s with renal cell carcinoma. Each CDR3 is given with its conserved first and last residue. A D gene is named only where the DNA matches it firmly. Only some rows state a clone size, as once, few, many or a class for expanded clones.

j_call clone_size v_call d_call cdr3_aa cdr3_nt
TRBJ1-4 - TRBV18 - CASSLNRWSNEKLFF TGTGCCAGCTCACTAAACAGGTGGAGTAATGAAAAACTGTTTTTT
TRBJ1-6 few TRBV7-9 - CASSLMNSPLHF TGTGCCAGCAGCTTAATGAATTCACCCCTCCACTTT
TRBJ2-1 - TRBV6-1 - CASSELGRRTDEQFF TGTGCCAGCAGTGAATTGGGCAGGCGGACGGATGAGCAGTTCTTC
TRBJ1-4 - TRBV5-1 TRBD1 CASSLGGGGTNEKLFF TGCGCCAGCAGCCTGGGAGGGGGCGGAACTAATGAAAAACTGTTTTTT
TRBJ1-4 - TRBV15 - CATSSWEGEGEKLFF TGTGCCACCAGCAGTTGGGAGGGGGAAGGGGAAAAACTGTTTTTT
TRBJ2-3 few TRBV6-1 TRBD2 CASGHGGGSGDTQYF TGTGCCAGCGGTCACGGTGGCGGGAGTGGTGATACGCAGTATTTT
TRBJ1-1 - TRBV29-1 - CSGDSPWNTEAFF TGCAGCGGAGACAGCCCATGGAACACTGAAGCTTTCTTT
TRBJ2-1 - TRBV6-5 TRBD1 CASSPTGGNEQFF TGTGCCAGCAGTCCGACAGGGGGCAATGAGCAGTTCTTC
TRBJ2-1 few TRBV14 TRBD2 CASSPGLAGAIEQFF TGTGCCAGCAGCCCGGGACTAGCGGGAGCCATTGAGCAGTTCTTC
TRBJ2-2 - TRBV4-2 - CASSPTGSPGELFF TGTGCCAGCAGCCCTACAGGAAGTCCCGGGGAGCTGTTTTTT
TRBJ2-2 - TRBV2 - CASSDLTGNTGELFF TGTGCCAGCAGTGACCTTACGGGGAACACCGGGGAGCTGTTTTTT
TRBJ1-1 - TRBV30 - CACLQAFNTEAFF TGTGCCTGCCTCCAGGCCTTTAACACTGAAGCTTTCTTT
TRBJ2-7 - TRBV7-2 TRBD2 CASSPTSGTYEQYF TGTGCCAGCAGCCCCACTAGCGGAACCTACGAGCAGTACTTC
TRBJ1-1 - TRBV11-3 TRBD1 CASSLQLDRVQF TGTGCCAGCAGCTTACAGCTAGACAGGGTGCAATTT
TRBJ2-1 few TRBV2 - CASSVGRLYNEQFF TGTGCCAGCAGTGTAGGACGGCTTTACAATGAGCAGTTCTTC
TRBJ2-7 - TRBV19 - CASSIGSSYEQYF TGTGCCAGTAGTATTGGGAGCTCCTACGAGCAGTACTTC
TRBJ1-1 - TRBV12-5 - CASGFQSLLAAGLSTEAFF TGTGCTAGTGGTTTCCAATCCCTATTGGCGGCAGGGTTGTCAACTGAAGCTTTCTTT
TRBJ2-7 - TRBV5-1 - CASSLADTRSSYEQYF TGCGCCAGCAGCTTGGCCGACACACGTTCCTCCTACGAGCAGTACTTC
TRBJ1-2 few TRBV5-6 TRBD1 CASSLTFSGTGGSGYTF TGTGCCAGCAGCTTGACGTTTTCGGGAACAGGGGGCTCTGGCTACACCTTC
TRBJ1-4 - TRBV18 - CASSPSRATNEKLFF TGTGCCAGCTCACCATCTAGGGCAACTAATGAAAAACTGTTTTTT
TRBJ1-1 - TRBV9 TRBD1 CASSVGGQGFVGTEAFF TGTGCCAGCAGCGTAGGGGGACAGGGGTTTGTAGGGACTGAAGCTTTCTTT
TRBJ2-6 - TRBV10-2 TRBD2 CASSEFSGSGSGANVLTF TGCGCCAGCAGTGAGTTTAGCGGGAGTGGCTCTGGGGCCAACGTCCTGACTTTC
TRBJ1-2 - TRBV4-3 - CASSPARGGGYGYTF TGCGCCAGCAGCCCCGCCCGGGGAGGGGGCTATGGCTACACCTTC
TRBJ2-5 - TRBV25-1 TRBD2 CASSGWAGGSGETQYF TGTGCCAGCTCCGGGTGGGCGGGAGGCTCCGGGGAGACCCAGTACTTC
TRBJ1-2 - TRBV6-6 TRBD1 CASSFGTGVGYTF TGTGCCAGCAGTTTCGGGACAGGGGTAGGCTACACCTTC
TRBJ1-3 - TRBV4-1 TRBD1 CASSETGSGNTIYF TGCGCCAGCAGTGAGACAGGGTCCGGAAACACCATATATTTT
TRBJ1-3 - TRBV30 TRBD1 CALGQGVYGNTIYF TGTGCCTTGGGACAGGGGGTTTATGGAAACACCATATATTTT
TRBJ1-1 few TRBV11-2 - CASSLETWQMGDTEAFF TGTGCCAGCAGCTTAGAAACCTGGCAGATGGGCGACACTGAAGCTTTCTTT
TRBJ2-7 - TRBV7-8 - CASSLVMGEQYF TGTGCCAGCAGCTTAGTCATGGGCGAGCAGTACTTC
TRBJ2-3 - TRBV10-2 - CASSAGFTTDTQYF TGCGCCAGCAGCGCCGGGTTCACCACAGATACGCAGTATTTT
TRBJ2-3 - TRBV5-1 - CASRNQGYTDTQYF TGCGCCAGCAGGAACCAGGGGTATACAGATACGCAGTATTTT
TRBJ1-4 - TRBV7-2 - CASSLDGASNEKLFF TGTGCCAGCAGCTTAGATGGGGCCTCAAATGAAAAACTGTTTTTT
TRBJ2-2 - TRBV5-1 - CASRADPNTGELFF TGCGCCAGCAGGGCTGACCCGAACACCGGGGAGCTGTTTTTT
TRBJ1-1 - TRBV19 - CASITGRDSTEAFF TGTGCCAGTATTACGGGCAGAGACTCCACTGAAGCTTTCTTT
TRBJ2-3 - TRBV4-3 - CASSQLDSPMATQYF TGCGCCAGCAGCCAACTGGACAGTCCGATGGCTACGCAGTATTTT
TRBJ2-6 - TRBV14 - CASSQGLSGANVLTF TGTGCCAGCAGCCAGGGCCTCTCTGGGGCCAACGTCCTGACTTTC
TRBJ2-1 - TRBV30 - CAWSGDRQSSYNEQFF TGTGCCTGGAGTGGCGACAGGCAGAGCTCCTACAATGAGCAGTTCTTC